This TCR beta chain was captured by sequencing in a study of T cells in narcolepsy. The germline V and J ends were trimmed by 3 bases and 10 bases, with 16 bases remaining between them. The CDR3 has 13 residues. The germline gives CDR1 LNHDA, CDR2 SQIVND (reference sequence). Data came from immunoSEQ multiplex PCR; TCRdb stores just in-frame clones and leaves some out. The repertoire holds around 30,000 clones, 75% to 85% seen once, with 6% to 7% in the top ten. This TCR derives from a human donor in good health. Sequenced material: memory (CD45RA-) CD4+ T cells from blood. The rearrangement links TRBV19 to TRBJ2-7; D gene unclear. The CDR3 DNA reads as TGTGCCAGTAGTATCGGCCGTGAAGGGTCCCAGTACTTC. This translates into CASSIGREGSQYF.